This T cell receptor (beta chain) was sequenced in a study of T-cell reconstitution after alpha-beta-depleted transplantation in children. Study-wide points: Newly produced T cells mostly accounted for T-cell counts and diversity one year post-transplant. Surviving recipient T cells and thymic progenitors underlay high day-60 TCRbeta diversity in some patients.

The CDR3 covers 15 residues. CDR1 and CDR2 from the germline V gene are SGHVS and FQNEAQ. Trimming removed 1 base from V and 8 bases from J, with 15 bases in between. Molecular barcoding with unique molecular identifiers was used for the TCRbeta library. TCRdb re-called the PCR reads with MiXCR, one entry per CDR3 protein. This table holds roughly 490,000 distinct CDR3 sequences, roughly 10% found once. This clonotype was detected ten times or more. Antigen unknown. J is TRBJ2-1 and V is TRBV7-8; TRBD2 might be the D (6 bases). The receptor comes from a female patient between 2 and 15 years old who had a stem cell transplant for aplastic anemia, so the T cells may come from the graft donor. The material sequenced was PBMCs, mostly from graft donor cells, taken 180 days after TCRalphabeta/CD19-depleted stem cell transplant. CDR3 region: CASSLVLAETHEQFF. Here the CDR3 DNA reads TGTGCCAGCAGCTTAGTACTAGCCGAAACTCATGAGCAGTTCTTC.